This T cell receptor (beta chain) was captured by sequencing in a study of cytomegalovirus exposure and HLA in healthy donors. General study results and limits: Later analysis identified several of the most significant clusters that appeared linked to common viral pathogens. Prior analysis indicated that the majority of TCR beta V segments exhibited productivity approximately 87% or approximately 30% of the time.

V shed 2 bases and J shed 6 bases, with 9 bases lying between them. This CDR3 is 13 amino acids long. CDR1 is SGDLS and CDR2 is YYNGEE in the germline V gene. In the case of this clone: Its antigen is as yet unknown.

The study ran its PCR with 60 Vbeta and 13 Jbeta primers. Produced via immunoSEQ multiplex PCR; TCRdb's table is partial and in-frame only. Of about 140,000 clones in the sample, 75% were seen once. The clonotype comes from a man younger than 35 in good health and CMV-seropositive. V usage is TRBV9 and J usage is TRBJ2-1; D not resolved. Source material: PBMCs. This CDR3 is CASSVSALNEQFF. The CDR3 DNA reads TGTGCCAGCAGCGTGTCAGCGCTCAATGAGCAGTTCTTC.